This T cell receptor (beta chain) stems from a study of cytomegalovirus exposure and HLA in healthy donors. Study outcomes and limitations: Some highly shared sequence variants likely arose as a pipeline artifact. Per published reports, the classifier diagnosed cytomegalovirus status with high specificity and sensitivity. In a later analysis, specific HLA alleles were associated with more than 15,000 TCR beta sequences at a 0.05 false discovery rate.

The PCR ran on 60 Vbeta and 13 Jbeta primers. Per the authors' pipeline: In a later analysis, of tens of millions of unique beta chains, some 10 million appeared in at least two donors. The method was immunoSEQ multiplex PCR; TCRdb's version includes in-frame clones alone and lacks a portion of them. D and trimming were read from the DNA, whereas the V and J calls and clone size are those reported in that table. The table records fewer than 110,000 clones, 60% to 75% of them present only once. With regard to this clone: The antigen remains undetermined.

Germline trimming cut 3 bases from V and 3 bases from J; bases unmatched to any gene: 11. There are 16 residues in the CDR3. In germline, CDR1 is SGHRS, CDR2 YFSETQ. The sequence came from a woman aged 40 to 50 in good health and CMV-seronegative. The genes are TRBV5-1 and TRBJ1-2; 7 nucleotides align to TRBD1. The sample taken for sequencing was PBMCs. CDR3 loop: CASSSGGTDVDYGYTF. The CDR3 nucleotides are TGCGCCAGCAGCTCTGGCGGGACAGATGTCGACTATGGCTACACCTTC.